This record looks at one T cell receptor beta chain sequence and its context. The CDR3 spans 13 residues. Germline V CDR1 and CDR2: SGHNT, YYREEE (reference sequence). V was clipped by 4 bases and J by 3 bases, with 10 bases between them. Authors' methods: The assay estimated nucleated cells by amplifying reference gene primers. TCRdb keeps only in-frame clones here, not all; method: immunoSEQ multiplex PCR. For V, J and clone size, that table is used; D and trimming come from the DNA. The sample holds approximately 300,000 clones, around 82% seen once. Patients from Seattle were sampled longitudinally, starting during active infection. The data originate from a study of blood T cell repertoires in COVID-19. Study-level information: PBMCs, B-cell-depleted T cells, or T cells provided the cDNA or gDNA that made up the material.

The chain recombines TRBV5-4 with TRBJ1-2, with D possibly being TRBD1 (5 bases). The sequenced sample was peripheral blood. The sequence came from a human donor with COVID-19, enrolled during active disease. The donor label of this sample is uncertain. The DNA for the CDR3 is TGTGCCAGCAGCACCAAAGGGGACTATGGCTACACCTTC. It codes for CASSTKGDYGYTF.